Many counts were recorded for the clone carrying this T cell receptor beta chain. The data stem from a study of T cells after yellow fever vaccination. In TCRdb, the 5' RACE reads were re-called with MiXCR into one record per CDR3 protein. In the table there are about 96,000 distinct CDR3 sequences, about 8.2% of which are singletons. V gave up 7 bases and J gave up 2 bases; unmatched junction bases: 7. Germline-derived CDR1 and CDR2 are ENHRY and SYGVKD. The CDR3 sequence is 14 residues long. The V gene is TRBV10-3, the J gene TRBJ2-7; 8 nucleotides align to TRBD1. This TCR derives from a man younger than 35 who received the YFV17D yellow fever vaccine. The sequencing here drew on CD8+ T cells not binding an NS4B(214-222) dextramer, sorted from PBMCs, taken around 15 days after the first yellow fever vaccination. In DNA form, the CDR3 reads TGTGCCATCACTTCTGACAGGGGAGCCTACGAGCAGTACTTC. Amino acid sequence: CAITSDRGAYEQYF.